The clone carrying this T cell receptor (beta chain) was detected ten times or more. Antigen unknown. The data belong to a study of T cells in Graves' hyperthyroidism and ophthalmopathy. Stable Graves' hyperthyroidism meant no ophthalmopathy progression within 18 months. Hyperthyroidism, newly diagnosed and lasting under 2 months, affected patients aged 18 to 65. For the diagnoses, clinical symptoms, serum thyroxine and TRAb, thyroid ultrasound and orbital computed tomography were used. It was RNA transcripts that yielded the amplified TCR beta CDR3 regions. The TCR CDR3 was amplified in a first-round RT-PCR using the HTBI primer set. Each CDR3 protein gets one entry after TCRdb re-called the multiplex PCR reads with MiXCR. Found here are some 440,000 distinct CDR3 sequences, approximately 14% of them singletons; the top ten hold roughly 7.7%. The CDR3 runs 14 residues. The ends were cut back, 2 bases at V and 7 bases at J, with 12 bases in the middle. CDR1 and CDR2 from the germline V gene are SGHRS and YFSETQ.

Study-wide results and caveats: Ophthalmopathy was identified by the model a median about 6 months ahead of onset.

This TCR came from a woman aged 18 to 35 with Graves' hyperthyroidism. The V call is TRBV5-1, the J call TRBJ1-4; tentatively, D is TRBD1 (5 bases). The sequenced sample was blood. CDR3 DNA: TGCGCCAGCAGCTTAGAAGGGGCAGGTGAAAAACTGTTTTTT. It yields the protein CASSLEGAGEKLFF.